Sequencing of this T cell receptor (beta chain) was carried out in a study of T cell responses to AZD1222 COVID-19 vaccine. Study outcomes and limitations: When two AZD1222 doses had been given, Spike-specific TCR breadth and depth rose. The study found vaccine-associated CD4 TCRs spanning spike, dominant at 160-218 and 743-854.

In its sample, this clone was seen a few times. What it binds is unknown. This table comes from immunoSEQ multiplex PCR, and its TCRdb copy is limited to in-frame clones, with some not included. The table has about 150,000 clones, roughly 90% seen once. This CDR3 has 14 amino acids. Looked up from germline, CDR1 is PRHDT and CDR2 is FYEKMQ (reference sequence). Germline trimming cut 5 bases from V and 9 bases from J; bases unmatched to any gene: 12. This clonotype originated in an adult who received the AZD1222 COVID-19 vaccine. The genes are TRBV13 and TRBJ2-7; 8 nucleotides line up with TRBD1. Here the sequenced sample was peripheral blood, taken 28 days after the second AZD1222 dose. DNA of the CDR3: TGTGCCAGCAGCCCTCCAGGGGGCAGTATCGGGCAGTACTTC. It specifies CASSPPGGSIGQYF.